This T cell receptor beta chain emerged from a study of T cells after yellow fever vaccination. Study results and limitations: The secondary response showed a weaker magnitude and a faster peak, day 5 versus 15.

Germline V lookup: CDR1 SGDLS, CDR2 YYNGEE. V was pared by 5 bases and J by 1 base, with 8 bases of the junction left unmatched. There are 16 residues in the CDR3. Points on this clonotype: Its specificity is not known.

Conversion of TCR transcripts into cDNA relied on 5'RACE template switching, which added a universal primer site and UMIs. TCRdb re-called the 5' RACE reads with MiXCR, one entry per CDR3 protein. The table has hundreds of thousands of distinct CDR3 sequences, around a sixth seen once. This clonotype was obtained from a man aged 18 to 35 who received the YFV17D yellow fever vaccine. The input for sequencing was PBMCs, taken before the yellow fever booster vaccination. The rearrangement links TRBV9 to TRBJ1-3; 8 nucleotides match TRBD1. The CDR3 DNA reads TGTGCCAGCAGTAAGACAGGGGCCCGGTCTGGAAACACCATATATTTT. It is translated as CASSKTGARSGNTIYF.